These T cell receptor beta chains were read from a single sample in a study of memory CD4+ T cells and cytomegalovirus serostatus. The protocol was immunoSEQ multiplex PCR, while the TCRdb copy is restricted to in-frame clones and leaves out a portion. Among 50,000 to 65,000 clones listed, over 60% were seen once. Source material: memory CD4+ T cells from blood. The receptors here all came from an adult in good health and CMV-seropositive. Both conserved end residues are part of each CDR3. D genes are given only for firm matches. Clone size is given for some rows only: seen once, a few or many times, or a class if the clone is expanded.

j_gene: TRBJ1-4
v_gene: TRBV6-1
abundance: NA
d_gene: NA
CDR3aa: CASSERRLATNEKLFF
CDR3nt: TGTGCCAGCAGTGAAAGGAGGCTGGCAACTAATGAAAAACTGTTTTTT

j_gene: TRBJ1-2
v_gene: TRBV2
abundance: medium-sized
d_gene: NA
CDR3aa: CASSDSQNYGYTF
CDR3nt: TGTGCCAGCAGCGACTCCCAAAACTATGGCTACACCTTC

j_gene: TRBJ2-6
v_gene: TRBV14
abundance: NA
d_gene: TRBD1
CDR3aa: CASSHPDPGQGAWGANVLTF
CDR3nt: TGTGCCAGCAGCCATCCTGATCCGGGACAGGGGGCATGGGGGGCCAACGTCCTGACTTTC

j_gene: TRBJ2-7
v_gene: TRBV10-2
abundance: NA
d_gene: TRBD2
CDR3aa: CASRSGTTTYEQYF
CDR3nt: TGCGCCAGCAGGTCCGGGACTACAACCTACGAGCAGTACTTC

j_gene: TRBJ2-3
v_gene: TRBV30
abundance: NA
d_gene: NA
CDR3aa: CAWSVLPTPGTDTQYF
CDR3nt: TGTGCCTGGAGCGTTCTCCCCACTCCCGGCACAGATACGCAGTATTTT

j_gene: TRBJ1-1
v_gene: TRBV4-2
abundance: few
d_gene: TRBD1
CDR3aa: CASSQDRGHTEAFF
CDR3nt: TGTGCCAGCAGCCAAGACAGGGGGCACACTGAAGCTTTCTTT

j_gene: TRBJ1-2
v_gene: TRBV30
abundance: NA
d_gene: NA
CDR3aa: CAWSEGTSTNYGYTF
CDR3nt: TGTGCCTGGAGTGAGGGTACGAGCACTAACTATGGCTACACCTTC

j_gene: TRBJ1-1
v_gene: TRBV6-5
abundance: NA
d_gene: TRBD1
CDR3aa: CASSYHGTALNTEAFF
CDR3nt: TGTGCCAGCAGTTACCATGGGACAGCCTTGAACACTGAAGCTTTCTTT

j_gene: TRBJ2-6
v_gene: TRBV27
abundance: NA
d_gene: NA
CDR3aa: CASSSDGSGANVLTF
CDR3nt: TGTGCCAGCAGTTCGGACGGCTCTGGGGCCAACGTCCTGACTTTC

j_gene: TRBJ1-1
v_gene: TRBV20-1
abundance: NA
d_gene: NA
CDR3aa: CSAVKNTEAFF
CDR3nt: TGCAGTGCTGTAAAAAACACTGAAGCTTTCTTT

j_gene: TRBJ2-5
v_gene: TRBV28
abundance: NA
d_gene: TRBD1
CDR3aa: CASSPMAVGQQETQYF
CDR3nt: TGTGCCAGCAGCCCCATGGCCGTGGGACAGCAAGAGACCCAGTACTTC

j_gene: TRBJ2-2
v_gene: TRBV5-1
abundance: NA
d_gene: TRBD1
CDR3aa: CASSLDPVTGETGELFF
CDR3nt: TGCGCCAGCAGCTTGGACCCTGTGACAGGGGAAACCGGGGAGCTGTTTTTT

j_gene: TRBJ1-3
v_gene: TRBV5-4
abundance: NA
d_gene: TRBD1
CDR3aa: CASSRVDRAAGNTIYF
CDR3nt: TGTGCCAGCAGCCGGGTTGACAGGGCGGCCGGAAACACCATATATTTT

j_gene: TRBJ2-5
v_gene: TRBV2
abundance: NA
d_gene: NA
CDR3aa: CASSERLGRGWETQYF
CDR3nt: TGTGCCAGCAGTGAACGCCTTGGCAGGGGTTGGGAGACCCAGTACTTC

j_gene: TRBJ2-2
v_gene: TRBV9
abundance: NA
d_gene: TRBD1
CDR3aa: CASSVDLLGGVGELFF
CDR3nt: TGTGCCAGCAGCGTAGACCTATTAGGGGGCGTCGGGGAGCTGTTTTTT

j_gene: TRBJ1-2
v_gene: TRBV19
abundance: NA
d_gene: NA
CDR3aa: CASSAEGQGGYTF
CDR3nt: TGTGCCAGTAGCGCCGAGGGGCAAGGGGGCTACACCTTC

j_gene: TRBJ1-2
v_gene: TRBV7-2
abundance: NA
d_gene: NA
CDR3aa: CASSLLGRDYGYTF
CDR3nt: TGTGCCAGCAGCTTATTAGGCAGAGACTATGGCTACACCTTC

j_gene: TRBJ2-5
v_gene: TRBV7-3
abundance: NA
d_gene: TRBD2
CDR3aa: CASSLTRTSGYETQYF
CDR3nt: TGTGCCAGCAGCTTAACTCGGACTAGCGGATATGAGACCCAGTACTTC

j_gene: TRBJ2-5
v_gene: TRBV6-1
abundance: NA
d_gene: NA
CDR3aa: CASSDLRRGAQETQYF
CDR3nt: TGTGCCAGCAGTGACCTTCGGCGTGGGGCACAAGAGACCCAGTACTTC

j_gene: TRBJ2-7
v_gene: TRBV30
abundance: NA
d_gene: TRBD2
CDR3aa: CAWSDRAGAFF
CDR3nt: TGTGCCTGGAGCGACCGGGCGGGAGCGTTCTTC

j_gene: TRBJ1-2
v_gene: TRBV4-2
abundance: NA
d_gene: NA
CDR3aa: CASSQTERRRNGYTF
CDR3nt: TGTGCCAGCAGCCAAACTGAAAGGAGGCGGAATGGCTACACCTTC